This T cell receptor (beta chain) was found in a study of breast tumors, draining lymph nodes, adjacent tissues. Findings and limits, study-wide: Findings are consistent with lymph node origin and intratumoral expansion of most tumor T cells.

The lymph nodes were axillary draining lymph nodes from breast cancer patients. This clonotype came up a few times. Its antigen remains unknown. V was shortened by 5 bases and J by 4 bases, with 12 bases between the two germline ends. Per germline, CDR1 MNHEY and CDR2 SMNVEV (reference sequence). This CDR3 region has 14 residues. Each CDR3 protein gets one entry after TCRdb re-called the multiplex PCR reads with MiXCR. In the table there are about 230,000 distinct CDR3 sequences, around 32% of which are singletons. The J gene is TRBJ1-5, the V gene TRBV27; no reliable D call. The clonotype originates from a female donor with breast cancer. Some clones in this sample may be carry-over from other donors' samples. Sequenced: axillary lymph node tissue. Here the CDR3 reads CASSEVWGNQPQHF. Here the CDR3 DNA reads TGTGCCAGCAGTGAAGTGTGGGGTAATCAGCCCCAGCATTTT.